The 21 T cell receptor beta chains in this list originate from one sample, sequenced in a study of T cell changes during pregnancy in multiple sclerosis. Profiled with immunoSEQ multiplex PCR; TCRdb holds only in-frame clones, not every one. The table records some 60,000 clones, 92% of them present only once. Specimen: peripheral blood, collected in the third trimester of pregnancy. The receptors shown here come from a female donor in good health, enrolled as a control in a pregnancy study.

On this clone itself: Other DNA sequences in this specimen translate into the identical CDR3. In DNA form, the CDR3 reads TGTGCCAGCAGCCCCCGAGGGGGTAACTATGGCTACACCTTC. It translates to CASSPRGGNYGYTF. The chain is built from TRBV7-6 and TRBJ1-2; D possibly corresponds to TRBD1 (6 bases). V lost 5 bases, J lost 1 base, and 11 bases lay in between. The V gene's germline CDR1 is SGHVS and CDR2 FNYEAQ. CDR3 length: 14 residues.

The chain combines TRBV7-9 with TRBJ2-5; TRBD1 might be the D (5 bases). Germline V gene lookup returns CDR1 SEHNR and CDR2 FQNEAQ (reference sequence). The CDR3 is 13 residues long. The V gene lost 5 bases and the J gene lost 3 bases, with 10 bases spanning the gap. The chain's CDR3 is CASSPDSKETQYF. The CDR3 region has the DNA TGTGCCAGCAGCCCCGACAGTAAAGAGACCCAGTACTTC. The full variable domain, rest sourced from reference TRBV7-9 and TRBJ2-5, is DTGVSQNPRHKITKRGQNVTFRCDPISEHNRLYWYRQTLGQGPEFLTYFQNEAQLEKSRLLSDRFSAERPKGSFSTLEIQRTEQGDSAMYLCASSPDSKETQYFGPGTRLLVL.

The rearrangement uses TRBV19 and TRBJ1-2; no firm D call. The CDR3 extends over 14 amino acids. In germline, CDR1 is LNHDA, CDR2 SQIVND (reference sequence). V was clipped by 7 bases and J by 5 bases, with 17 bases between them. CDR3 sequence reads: CASNAGGVGYGYTF. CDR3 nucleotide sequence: TGTGCCAGTAACGCAGGCGGGGTAGGGTATGGCTACACCTTC.

The CDR3 region is CASSLTPSSGNTIYF. The CDR3, as DNA: TGTGCCAGCAGCCTAACGCCTAGCTCTGGAAACACCATATATTTT. The genes are TRBV7-9 and TRBJ1-3; D unresolved. The CDR3 covers 15 residues. The V gene lost 5 bases and the J gene lost 0 bases, with 11 bases spanning the gap. Germline assignment: CDR1 SEHNR and CDR2 FQNEAQ (reference sequence). The whole variable domain, filled in from reference TRBV7-9 and TRBJ1-3, reads DTGVSQNPRHKITKRGQNVTFRCDPISEHNRLYWYRQTLGQGPEFLTYFQNEAQLEKSRLLSDRFSAERPKGSFSTLEIQRTEQGDSAMYLCASSLTPSSGNTIYFGEGSWLTVV.

In DNA, the CDR3 is TGCGCCAGCAGCCTGCTAGCGGGAGGGCCCGAGCAGTACTTC. This gives the protein CASSLLAGGPEQYF. The chain has TRBV4-1 and TRBJ2-7; TRBD2 aligns across 12 bases. Germline CDR1 is MGHRA and CDR2 is YSYEKL. This CDR3 spans 14 amino acids. Germline trimming cut 4 bases from V and 6 bases from J; bases unmatched to any gene: 4.

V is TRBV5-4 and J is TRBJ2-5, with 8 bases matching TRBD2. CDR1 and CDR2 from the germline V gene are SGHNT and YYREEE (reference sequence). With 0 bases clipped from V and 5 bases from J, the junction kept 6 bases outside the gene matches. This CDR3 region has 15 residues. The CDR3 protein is CASSLAAGGWETQYF. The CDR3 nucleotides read TGTGCCAGCAGCTTGGCCGCGGGGGGCTGGGAGACCCAGTACTTC.

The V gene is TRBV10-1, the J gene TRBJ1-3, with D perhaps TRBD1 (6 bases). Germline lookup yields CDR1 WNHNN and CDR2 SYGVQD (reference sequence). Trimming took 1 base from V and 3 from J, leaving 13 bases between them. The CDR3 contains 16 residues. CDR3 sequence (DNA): TGCGCCAGCAGTGAGTATCAGGGGACCTTTGGAAACACCATATATTTT. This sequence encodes CASSEYQGTFGNTIYF.

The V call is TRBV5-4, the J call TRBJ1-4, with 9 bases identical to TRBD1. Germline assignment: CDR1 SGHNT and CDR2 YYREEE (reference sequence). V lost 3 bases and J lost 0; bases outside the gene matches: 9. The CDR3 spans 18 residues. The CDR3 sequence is CASSYLGTGRATNEKLFF. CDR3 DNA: TGTGCCAGCAGCTATTTGGGGACAGGGAGAGCAACTAATGAAAAACTGTTTTTT.

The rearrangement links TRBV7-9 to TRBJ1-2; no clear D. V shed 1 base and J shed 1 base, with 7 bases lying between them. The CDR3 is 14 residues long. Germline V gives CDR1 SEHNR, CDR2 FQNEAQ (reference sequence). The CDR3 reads CASSLGSVNYGYTF. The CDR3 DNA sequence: TGTGCCAGCAGCTTAGGAAGCGTTAACTATGGCTACACCTTC.

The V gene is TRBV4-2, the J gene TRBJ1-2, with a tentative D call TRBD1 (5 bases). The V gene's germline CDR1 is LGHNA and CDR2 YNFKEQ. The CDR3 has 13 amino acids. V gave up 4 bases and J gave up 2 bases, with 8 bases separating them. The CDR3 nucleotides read TGTGCCAGCAGCCCCCAGGGAAACTATGGCTACACCTTC. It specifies CASSPQGNYGYTF.

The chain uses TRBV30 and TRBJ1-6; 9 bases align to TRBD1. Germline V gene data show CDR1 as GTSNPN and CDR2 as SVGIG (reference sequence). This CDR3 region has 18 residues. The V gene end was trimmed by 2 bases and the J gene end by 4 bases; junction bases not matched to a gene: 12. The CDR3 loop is CAWSRLNHGQGYNSPLHF. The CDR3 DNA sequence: TGTGCCTGGAGTCGCCTAAATCATGGACAGGGGTATAATTCACCCCTCCACTTT.

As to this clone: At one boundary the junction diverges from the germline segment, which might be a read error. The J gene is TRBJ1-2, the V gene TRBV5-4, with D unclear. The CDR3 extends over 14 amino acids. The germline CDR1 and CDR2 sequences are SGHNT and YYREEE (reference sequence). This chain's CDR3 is CASTLLQANYGYTF. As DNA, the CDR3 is TGTGCCAGCACCTTGCTGCAGGCTAACTATGGCTACACCTTC.

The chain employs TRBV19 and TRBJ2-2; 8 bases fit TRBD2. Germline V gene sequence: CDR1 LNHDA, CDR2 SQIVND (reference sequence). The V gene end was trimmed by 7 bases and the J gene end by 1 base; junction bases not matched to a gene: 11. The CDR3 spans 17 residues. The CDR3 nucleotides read TGTGCCAGTACCCCGACGAGCGGGAGACGGAACACCGGGGAGCTGTTTTTT. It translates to CASTPTSGRRNTGELFF. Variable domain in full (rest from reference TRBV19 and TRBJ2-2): DGGITQSPKYLFRKEGQNVTLSCEQNLNHDAMYWYRQDPGQGLRLIYYSQIVNDFQKGDIAEGYSVSREKKESFPLTVTSAQKNPTAFYLCASTPTSGRRNTGELFFGEGSRLTVL.

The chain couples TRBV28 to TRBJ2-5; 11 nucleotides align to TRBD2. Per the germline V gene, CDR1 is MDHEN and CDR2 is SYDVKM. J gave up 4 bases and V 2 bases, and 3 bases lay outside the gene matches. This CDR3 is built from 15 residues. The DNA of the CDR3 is TGTGCCAGCAGTTTACTAGCGGGAGGTTCAGAGACCCAGTACTTC. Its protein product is CASSLLAGGSETQYF.

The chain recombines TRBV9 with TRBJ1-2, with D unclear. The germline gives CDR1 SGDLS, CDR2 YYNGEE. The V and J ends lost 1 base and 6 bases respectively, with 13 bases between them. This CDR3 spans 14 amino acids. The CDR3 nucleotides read TGTGCCAGCAGCGTAAGGAGGGCCGGGGATGGCTACACCTTC. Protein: CASSVRRAGDGYTF.

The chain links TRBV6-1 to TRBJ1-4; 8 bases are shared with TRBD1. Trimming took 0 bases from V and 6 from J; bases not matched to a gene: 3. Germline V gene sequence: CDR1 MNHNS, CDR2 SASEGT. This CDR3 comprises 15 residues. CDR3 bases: TGTGCCAGCAGTGAAGCGACAGGGGAGTATGAAAAACTGTTTTTT. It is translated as CASSEATGEYEKLFF.

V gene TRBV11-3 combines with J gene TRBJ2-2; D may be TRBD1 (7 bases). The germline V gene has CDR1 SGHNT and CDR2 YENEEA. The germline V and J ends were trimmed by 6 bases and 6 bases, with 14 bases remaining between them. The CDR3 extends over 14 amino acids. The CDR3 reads CASSRRGAAGELFF. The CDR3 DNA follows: TGTGCCAGCAGTCGCAGGGGGGCGGCCGGGGAGCTGTTTTTT.

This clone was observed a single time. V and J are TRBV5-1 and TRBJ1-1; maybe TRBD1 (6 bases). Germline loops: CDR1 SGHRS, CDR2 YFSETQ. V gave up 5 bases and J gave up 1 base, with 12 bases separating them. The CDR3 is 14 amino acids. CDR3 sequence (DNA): TGCGCCAGCAGATCACGGACAGCGAACACTGAAGCTTTCTTT. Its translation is CASRSRTANTEAFF.

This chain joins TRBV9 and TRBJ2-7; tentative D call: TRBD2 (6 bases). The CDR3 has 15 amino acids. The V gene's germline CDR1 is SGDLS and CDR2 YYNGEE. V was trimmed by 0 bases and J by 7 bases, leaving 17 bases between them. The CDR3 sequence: CASSVGSGGYDEQYF. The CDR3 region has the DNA TGTGCCAGCAGCGTAGGTAGCGGAGGCTACGATGAGCAGTACTTC.

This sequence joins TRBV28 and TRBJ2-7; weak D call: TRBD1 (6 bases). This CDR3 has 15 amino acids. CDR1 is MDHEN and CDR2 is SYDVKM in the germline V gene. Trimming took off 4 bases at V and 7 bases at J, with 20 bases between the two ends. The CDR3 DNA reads TGTGCCAGCAGTTCTTTCGGGACAACGTCGTTAGAGCAGTACTTC. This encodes CASSSFGTTSLEQYF.

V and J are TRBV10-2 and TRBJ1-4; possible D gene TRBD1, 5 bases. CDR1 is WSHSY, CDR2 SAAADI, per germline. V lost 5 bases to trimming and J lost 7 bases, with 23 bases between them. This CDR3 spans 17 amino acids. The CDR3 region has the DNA TGCGCCAGCAGTCCTTCCTTCGGGGGTCGCCTGCGTGAAAAACTGTTTTTT. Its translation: CASSPSFGGRLREKLFF.